The source of this TCR beta chain is a study of T cell responses to AZD1222 COVID-19 vaccine. Study as a whole: Some second doses came at about 4 weeks and others at about 12 weeks; these were pooled. Study-level points and caveats: Among spike-specific TCRs, nearly half reportedly target unmutated variant regions.

Regarding this clone: Its specificity is unknown.

Germline V gene sequence: CDR1 DFQATT, CDR2 SNEGSKA (reference sequence). V was cut by 3 bases and J by 0 bases, with 11 bases left in between. The CDR3 is made up of 14 amino acids. Assay used: immunoSEQ multiplex PCR; TCRdb lists only in-frame clones, some missing. The sample records about 92,000 clones, approximately 91% being singletons. V usage is TRBV20-1 and J usage is TRBJ1-2, with a tentative D call TRBD1 (6 bases). This receptor was taken from an adult in good health. Material: peripheral blood, obtained on day 0 of AZD1222 vaccination. The CDR3 sequence is CSASMGGPNYGYTF. The CDR3 nucleotides are TGCAGTGCTAGTATGGGGGGCCCTAACTATGGCTACACCTTC.